The 18 T cell receptor beta chains presented below share a single source sample, sequenced in a study of cytomegalovirus exposure and HLA in healthy donors. Primers: 60 Vbeta forward and 13 Jbeta reverse. Here immunoSEQ multiplex PCR was the method, and the copy in TCRdb shows in-frame clones only, minus some. This sample's table reports about 200,000 clones. The sequenced sample was PBMCs. The source of these receptors is a boy between 10 and 17 years old in good health and CMV-seronegative.

V and J are TRBV30 and TRBJ2-5; D is unresolved. The germline CDR1 and CDR2 sequences are GTSNPN and SVGIG (reference sequence). The CDR3 length is 11 residues. Trimming removed 3 bases from V and 4 bases from J, with 6 bases in between. The CDR3 nucleotides read TGTGCCTGGAGAGCTGTAGAGACCCAGTACTTC. Translating gives CAWRAVETQYF.

V gene TRBV9 combines with J gene TRBJ2-1; tentatively, D is TRBD2 (6 bases). Germline values: CDR1 SGDLS, CDR2 YYNGEE. The CDR3 runs 16 residues. Trimming took 0 bases from V and 4 from J, leaving 14 bases between them. As DNA, the CDR3 is TGTGCCAGCAGCGTAGCCGCGGGGTTCCCTTACAATGAGCAGTTCTTC. Translating it yields CASSVAAGFPYNEQFF.

The chain recombines TRBV19 with TRBJ2-5, with D perhaps TRBD1 (6 bases). The CDR3 loop spans 13 amino acids. Germline V lookup: CDR1 LNHDA, CDR2 SQIVND (reference sequence). V lost 5 bases, J lost 5 bases, and 12 bases lay in between. CDR3 region: CASSEGVGETQYF. In DNA, the CDR3 is TGTGCCAGTAGTGAGGGGGTCGGGGAGACCCAGTACTTC.

The chain has TRBV6-1 and TRBJ2-5; perhaps TRBD2 as D (5 bases). Germline V gene lookup returns CDR1 MNHNS and CDR2 SASEGT. This CDR3 has 15 residues. V was trimmed by 2 bases and J by 2 bases, leaving 12 bases between them. CDR3 residues: CASSEIRRGQETQYF. The CDR3 coding sequence is TGTGCCAGCAGTGAAATCAGACGGGGTCAAGAGACCCAGTACTTC.

To note about this clone: In the same sample, other DNA sequences code for this CDR3. V and J are TRBV7-9 and TRBJ1-5; no clear D. CDR3 length equals 13 residues. The V gene's germline CDR1 is SEHNR and CDR2 FQNEAQ (reference sequence). The ends were cut back, 5 bases at V and 5 bases at J, with 10 bases in the middle. The CDR3 coding sequence is TGTGCCAGCAGCCTCCTCGGGGATCAGCCCCAGCATTTT. This sequence encodes CASSLLGDQPQHF.

The J gene is TRBJ1-1, the V gene TRBV9, with D unresolved. This CDR3 is 18 amino acids long. V dropped 1 base and J dropped 3 bases, with 22 bases sitting between them. Per germline, CDR1 SGDLS and CDR2 YYNGEE. The CDR3 sequence: CASSVTWLGSGSDTEAFF. The CDR3 bases are TGTGCCAGCAGCGTAACATGGTTGGGGTCGGGATCGGACACTGAAGCTTTCTTT. Filled out from reference TRBV9 and TRBJ1-1, the complete variable domain reads DSGVTQTPKHLITATGQRVTLRCSPRSGDLSVYWYQQSLDQGLQFLIQYYNGEERAKGNILERFSAQQFPDLHSELNLSSLELGDSALYFCASSVTWLGSGSDTEAFFGQGTRLTVV.

The rearrangement links TRBV4-1 to TRBJ1-4; tentative D call: TRBD1 (5 bases). The CDR3 extends over 14 amino acids. The germline V gene encodes CDR1 MGHRA and CDR2 YSYEKL. Trimming shortened V by 0 bases and J by 12 bases, and 14 bases separated the two germline ends. The CDR3 here is CASSQERGRSELFF. The CDR3 DNA is TGCGCCAGCAGCCAAGAGCGGGGGAGGTCGGAACTGTTTTTT.

For the CDR3, the DNA is TGCGCCAGCAGCCCGGGACTAGCGGGGGCGACTATCTACGAGCAGTACTTC. Amino acids: CASSPGLAGATIYEQYF. This rearrangement joins TRBV4-1 to TRBJ2-5; 14 nucleotides line up with TRBD2. The end of the DNA fits TRBJ2-7 better, so the J call may be wrong. Germline loops: CDR1 MGHRA, CDR2 YSYEKL. The CDR3 is 17 amino acids.

J is TRBJ2-5 and V is TRBV19, with 9 bases that match TRBD2. From germline, CDR1 is LNHDA and CDR2 SQIVND (reference sequence). CDR3 length: 13 residues. The V and J ends lost 4 bases and 7 bases, in that order; junction bases with no gene match: 4. CDR3 in DNA: TGTGCCAGTAGTACTAGCGGGGAGGGGACCCAGTACTTC. The encoded protein is CASSTSGEGTQYF.

The rearrangement links TRBV11-3 to TRBJ1-6, with D uncertain. V was pared by 3 bases and J by 8 bases, with 11 bases between. The CDR3 consists of 14 residues. Per germline, CDR1 SGHNT and CDR2 YENEEA. As DNA, the CDR3 is TGTGCCAGCAGCTTCGGGTATTTGGATTCACCCCTCCACTTT. Translating it yields CASSFGYLDSPLHF.

The DNA of the CDR3 is TGTGCCAGCAGCTTCGACAGGGGCGTCGAGCAGTACTTC. This translates into CASSFDRGVEQYF. This chain links TRBV7-2 with TRBJ2-7; TRBD1 aligns across 8 bases. CDR3 length: 13 residues. Germline V lookup: CDR1 SGHTA, CDR2 FQGNSA. J lost 6 bases, V lost 3 bases, and 4 bases had no gene match.

The rearrangement joins TRBV4-2 to TRBJ1-5, with D hard to call. The CDR3 contains 14 residues. Germline V lookup: CDR1 LGHNA, CDR2 YNFKEQ. Trimming removed 1 base from V and 11 bases from J, with 15 bases in between. The CDR3 nucleotides are TGTGCCAGCAGCCAAGGATTCGGATTTGAGGCCCAGCATTTT. Translated, it gives CASSQGFGFEAQHF.

J is TRBJ1-1 and V is TRBV10-3; TRBD1 might be the D (6 bases). Trimming stripped 1 base from V and 7 bases from J, with 13 bases between. Germline values: CDR1 ENHRY, CDR2 SYGVKD. The CDR3 contains 14 residues. The CDR3 bases are TGTGCCATCAGTGAGTACGGACAGCGAGGTGAAGCTTTCTTT. Its protein product is CAISEYGQRGEAFF.

This sequence joins TRBV7-9 and TRBJ1-1; D gene uncertain. Trimming took 3 bases from V and 7 from J, leaving 9 bases between them. Germline V gene data show CDR1 as SEHNR and CDR2 as FQNEAQ (reference sequence). The CDR3 loop spans 12 amino acids. CDR3 DNA sequence: TGTGCCAGCAGCTTTACGGTGCTTGAAGCTTTCTTT. Encoded protein: CASSFTVLEAFF.

The rearrangement uses TRBV2 and TRBJ2-7, with TRBD2 identical over 13 bases. With 3 bases clipped from V and 3 bases from J, the junction kept 5 bases outside the gene matches. Germline V CDR1 and CDR2: SNHLY, FYNNEI. The CDR3 runs to 16 residues. The CDR3 here is CASSDLLAGGFYEQYF. The DNA for the CDR3 is TGTGCCAGCAGTGACCTACTAGCGGGGGGGTTCTACGAGCAGTACTTC.

The chain is built from TRBV29-1 and TRBJ2-3, with D possibly matching TRBD2 (5 bases). Per germline, CDR1 SQVTM and CDR2 ANQGSEA. This CDR3 region has 14 residues. Trimming pared 4 bases from V and 5 bases from J, leaving 16 bases between. CDR3 sequence: CSVVLAGGGDTQYF. CDR3 nucleotide sequence: TGCAGCGTTGTGCTAGCTGGTGGTGGAGATACGCAGTATTTT.

The J gene is TRBJ2-1, the V gene TRBV11-2; 9 nucleotides agree with TRBD2. Trimming took 1 base from V and 4 from J; bases not matched to a gene: 2. CDR1 SGHAT and CDR2 FQNNGV come from the germline V gene. The CDR3 is 15 residues long. The DNA of the CDR3 is TGTGCCAGCAGCTTAGTGCGGGGGGGTTACAATGAGCAGTTCTTC. Protein product: CASSLVRGGYNEQFF.

The chain joins TRBV10-3 to TRBJ2-6, with a weak D call TRBD1 (6 bases). The CDR3 is 13 residues long. CDR1 is ENHRY, CDR2 SYGVKD, per germline. V was clipped by 7 bases and J by 2 bases, with 6 bases between them. CDR3 amino acids: CAITGAGANVLTF. CDR3 bases: TGTGCCATCACAGGGGCTGGGGCCAACGTCCTGACTTTC.